These 20 T cell receptor beta chains originate from one sample sequenced in a study of cytomegalovirus exposure and HLA in healthy donors. Some clones are missing from TCRdb's copy, which holds only in-frame ones; the method was immunoSEQ multiplex PCR. The table includes about 140,000 clones, about nine tenths detected once. Sample: PBMCs. The origin of the receptors is a man between 18 and 35 years old in good health and CMV-seronegative.

The rearrangement links TRBV11-2 to TRBJ2-1; 12 nucleotides align to TRBD2. From germline, CDR1 is SGHAT and CDR2 FQNNGV. Germline trimming cut 2 bases from V and 5 bases from J; bases unmatched to any gene: 1. The CDR3 is 15 residues long. CDR3 coding DNA: TGTGCCAGCAGCTTATGGACTAGCGGGAACAATGAGCAGTTCTTC. This sequence encodes CASSLWTSGNNEQFF.

V usage is TRBV5-6 and J usage is TRBJ1-1; D perhaps matches TRBD1 (5 bases). The CDR3 sequence is 14 residues long. V dropped 5 bases and J dropped 6 bases, with 17 bases sitting between them. In germline, CDR1 is SGHDT, CDR2 YYEEEE. The DNA of the CDR3 is TGTGCCAGCAGACTGGGACTCCATGGCCCTGAAGCTTTCTTT. This gives the protein CASRLGLHGPEAFF.

This chain uses TRBV6-5 with TRBJ1-5, with D possibly TRBD1 on 6 matching bases. In germline, CDR1 is MNHEY, CDR2 SVGAGI. Trimming took 2 bases from V and 7 from J, leaving 15 bases between them. CDR3 length: 15 residues. The CDR3 region is CASSYGGRVGQPQHF. As DNA, the CDR3 is TGTGCCAGCAGTTACGGGGGCAGGGTTGGACAGCCCCAGCATTTT.

The CDR3 reads CASSRQGLAGSNEQFF. The CDR3 bases are TGTGCCAGCTCCCGTCAGGGACTAGCGGGGAGTAATGAGCAGTTCTTC. V and J are TRBV18 and TRBJ2-1; 13 bases align to TRBD2. From germline, CDR1 is KGHSH and CDR2 LQKENI. With 6 bases clipped from V and 7 bases from J, the junction kept 9 bases outside the gene matches. The CDR3 contains 16 residues.

The rearrangement links TRBV11-3 to TRBJ2-6; no reliable D call. This CDR3 contains 14 residues. Deletions cut 4 bases from V and 0 bases from J, with 4 bases between. The germline V gene has CDR1 SGHNT and CDR2 YENEEA. The chain's CDR3 is CASSSNSGANVLTF. The DNA for the CDR3 is TGTGCCAGCAGCTCCAACTCTGGGGCCAACGTCCTGACTTTC.

The chain couples TRBV10-3 to TRBJ2-7, with 10 bases lining up with TRBD1. Trimming took 6 bases from V and 2 from J; bases not matched to a gene: 4. The CDR3 is 14 amino acids. Germline V gives CDR1 ENHRY, CDR2 SYGVKD. The CDR3 sequence: CAIRGDRGPYEQYF. Here the CDR3 DNA reads TGTGCCATCAGGGGGGACAGGGGCCCCTACGAGCAGTACTTC.

The genes are TRBV4-2 and TRBJ2-7; D could derive from TRBD1 or TRBD2 (6 bases each). The CDR3 totals 13 residues. V lost 5 bases and J lost 3, with 11 bases in between. Germline CDR1 reads LGHNA; CDR2 reads YNFKEQ. The CDR3 coding sequence is TGTGCCAGCAGCGAAGGGGGGCTCTACGAGCAGTACTTC. Its translation: CASSEGGLYEQYF.

The gene calls are TRBV10-3 and TRBJ1-1; D ambiguous. V was shortened by 4 bases and J by 2 bases, with 8 bases between the two germline ends. From germline, CDR1 is ENHRY and CDR2 SYGVKD. The CDR3 is 13 residues long. The CDR3 sequence: CAISVSSNTEAFF. As DNA, the CDR3 is TGTGCCATCAGTGTCTCGTCCAACACTGAAGCTTTCTTT.

The chain has TRBV9 and TRBJ1-5, with TRBD1 matching 10 bases. CDR1 and CDR2 from the germline V gene are SGDLS and YYNGEE. This CDR3 region has 14 residues. V lost 3 bases to trimming and J lost 4 bases; unmatched junction nucleotides: 1. Here the CDR3 reads CASSGTGGNQPQHF. The CDR3 DNA reads TGTGCCAGCAGCGGGACAGGGGGGAATCAGCCCCAGCATTTT. Based on the CDR3 plus reference TRBV9 and TRBJ1-5, the full variable domain is DSGVTQTPKHLITATGQRVTLRCSPRSGDLSVYWYQQSLDQGLQFLIQYYNGEERAKGNILERFSAQQFPDLHSELNLSSLELGDSALYFCASSGTGGNQPQHFGDGTRLSIL.

The chain uses TRBV5-4 and TRBJ2-3; D possibly corresponds to TRBD1 (5 bases). V was pared by 2 bases and J by 0 bases, with 7 bases between. The CDR3 length is 14 residues. The germline V gene encodes CDR1 SGHNT and CDR2 YYREEE (reference sequence). CDR3 nucleotide sequence: TGTGCCAGCAGCTTAGACAGAAGCACAGATACGCAGTATTTT. The encoded protein is CASSLDRSTDTQYF.

This chain joins TRBV19 and TRBJ1-4; 9 nucleotides align to TRBD1. Germline assignment: CDR1 LNHDA and CDR2 SQIVND (reference sequence). The CDR3 loop spans 13 amino acids. The junction had 2 bases not matched to a gene; V was cut back by 4 bases and J by 8 bases. Written as DNA, the CDR3 is TGTGCCAGTAGTAGGGACAGGGAAGAAAAACTGTTTTTT. Translation gives CASSRDREEKLFF.

This rearrangement joins TRBV13 to TRBJ2-7; D is perhaps TRBD1 (6 bases). Germline CDR1 is PRHDT and CDR2 is FYEKMQ (reference sequence). There are 15 residues in the CDR3. Between the trimmed V and J ends, which lost 8 bases and 0 bases, there was a span of 17 bases. DNA of the CDR3: TGTGCCAGCGCCCTGGGGGCGGGTCCCTCCTACGAGCAGTACTTC. It is translated as CASALGAGPSYEQYF.

This chain joins TRBV7-9 and TRBJ1-6; D remains ambiguous. Germline V gene sequence: CDR1 SEHNR, CDR2 FQNEAQ (reference sequence). CDR3 length equals 12 residues. V lost 1 base to trimming and J lost 11 bases, with 6 bases between them. The CDR3 bases are TGTGCCAGCAGCTTAGGAGTGGCACCCCTCCACTTT. It yields the protein CASSLGVAPLHF.

The chain employs TRBV6-5 and TRBJ1-3; unclear D gene. CDR1 and CDR2 from the germline V gene are MNHEY and SVGAGI. Trimming stripped 0 bases from V and 0 bases from J, with 9 bases between. The CDR3 extends over 16 amino acids. The CDR3 nucleotides read TGTGCCAGCAGTTACTCGATCAAGAGCTCTGGAAACACCATATATTTT. Protein product: CASSYSIKSSGNTIYF.

The chain is built from TRBV27 and TRBJ2-1, with 10 bases aligning to TRBD2. Trimming at V came to 5 bases and at J to 0 bases, leaving 4 bases not matched to a gene. The CDR3 has 16 residues. Germline-derived CDR1 and CDR2 are MNHEY and SMNVEV (reference sequence). The CDR3 DNA reads as TGTGCCAGCAGTCCCCTAGCGGGGGACTCCTACAATGAGCAGTTCTTC. It translates to CASSPLAGDSYNEQFF.

The V gene is TRBV12-5, the J gene TRBJ2-4, with 7 bases that match TRBD1. Germline lookup yields CDR1 LGHNT and CDR2 FRNRAP. The CDR3 has 16 residues. V shed 2 bases, J shed 5 bases, and the junction held 9 bases outside the gene matches. The CDR3 reads CASGLTTGVLENIQYF. The CDR3 DNA reads as TGTGCTAGTGGTTTGACAACAGGGGTGTTGGAAAACATTCAGTACTTC.

Details on this clone: Other DNA sequences in the same sample also yield this CDR3. The chain recombines TRBV11-2 with TRBJ2-5, with D possibly matching TRBD1 (6 bases). This CDR3 comprises 13 residues. The V gene's germline CDR1 is SGHAT and CDR2 FQNNGV. V lost 2 bases to trimming and J lost 2 bases, with 6 bases between them. This CDR3 is CASSLQGQETQYF. The CDR3 nucleotides read TGTGCCAGCAGCTTACAGGGGCAAGAGACCCAGTACTTC.

The genes are TRBV5-1 and TRBJ2-7; perhaps TRBD1 as D (6 bases). The CDR3 has 14 amino acids. V was cut by 0 bases and J by 0 bases, with 7 bases left in between. Germline V gene sequence: CDR1 SGHRS, CDR2 YFSETQ. CDR3 residues: CASSLGQDSYEQYF. The CDR3, as DNA: TGCGCCAGCAGCTTGGGACAGGACTCCTACGAGCAGTACTTC.

V is TRBV19 and J is TRBJ2-7; 11 bases fit TRBD1. CDR3 length: 14 residues. Germline V gene lookup returns CDR1 LNHDA and CDR2 SQIVND (reference sequence). This CDR3 is CAVGTGGVSYEQYF. The CDR3 DNA sequence: TGTGCTGTTGGGACAGGGGGTGTCTCCTACGAGCAGTACTTC.

The chain links TRBV6-5 to TRBJ1-4, with D unresolved. CDR3 length equals 13 residues. The germline V gene encodes CDR1 MNHEY and CDR2 SVGAGI. The V end lost 3 bases, the J end lost 4 bases, and 6 bases lay between the germline ends. In nucleotides, the CDR3 is TGTGCCAGCAGTTATGTCCTTAATGAAAAACTGTTTTTT. Amino acid sequence: CASSYVLNEKLFF.